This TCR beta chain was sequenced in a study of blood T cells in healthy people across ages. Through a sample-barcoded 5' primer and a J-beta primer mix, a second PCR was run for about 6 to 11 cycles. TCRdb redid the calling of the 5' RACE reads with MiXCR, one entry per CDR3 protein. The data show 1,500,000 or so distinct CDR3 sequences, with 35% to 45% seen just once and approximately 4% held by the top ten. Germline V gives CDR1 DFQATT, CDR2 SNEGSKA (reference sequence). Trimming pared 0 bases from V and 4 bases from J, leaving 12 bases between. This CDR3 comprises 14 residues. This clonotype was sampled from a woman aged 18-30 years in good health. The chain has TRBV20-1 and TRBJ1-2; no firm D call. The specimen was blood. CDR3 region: CSARDYTRGYGYTF. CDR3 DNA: TGCAGTGCTAGAGATTATACTCGGGGCTATGGCTACACCTTC.